What follows are 5 T cell receptor beta chains derived from one specimen sequenced in a study of T cell changes during pregnancy in multiple sclerosis (dated by TCRdb to the late 2010s). Receptors were amplified or captured by the immunoSEQ multiplex PCR assay. TCRdb's version of the immuneACCESS table is confined to in-frame rearrangements and falls short of the full clone set. An unresolved V gene accounts for under half of the shortfall where checked; the remainder is of unknown origin. The sample contains roughly 93,000 clones, roughly 92% of them found a single time. The ten biggest clones cover approximately 2.2% of the sample. The sequenced sample was peripheral blood, obtained after pregnancy. The origin of the receptors is a female donor with multiple sclerosis, enrolled in a pregnancy study.

The CDR3 protein is CASSKTGSSYEQYF. CDR3 DNA: TGTGCCAGCAGCAAAACAGGATCGTCCTACGAGCAGTACTTC. The rearrangement uses TRBV11-3 and TRBJ2-7; the D gene is possibly TRBD1 (5 bases). This CDR3 comprises 14 residues. Trimming left V 5 bases short and J 1 base short, with 12 bases between. Germline V gene sequence: CDR1 SGHNT, CDR2 YENEEA.

This chain connects TRBV5-1 to TRBJ2-3; D gene uncertain. CDR1 and CDR2 from the germline V gene are SGHRS and YFSETQ. CDR3 length equals 15 residues. The V gene lost 3 bases and the J gene lost 0 bases, with 11 bases spanning the gap. The chain's CDR3 is CASSSSGQSTDTQYF. CDR3 in DNA: TGCGCCAGCAGCTCTTCAGGTCAAAGCACAGATACGCAGTATTTT.

The chain employs TRBV2 and TRBJ1-1; possible D gene TRBD1, 5 bases. The CDR3 spans 15 residues. V was cut by 2 bases and J by 4 bases, with 14 bases left in between. The germline CDR1 and CDR2 sequences are SNHLY and FYNNEI. This CDR3 is CASSESGHQTTEAFF. The CDR3, as DNA: TGTGCCAGCAGTGAAAGTGGACACCAGACCACTGAAGCTTTCTTT. The whole variable domain, remainder taken from reference TRBV2 and TRBJ1-1, is EPEVTQTPSHQVTQMGQEVILRCVPISNHLYFYWYRQILGQKVEFLVSFYNNEISEKSEIFDDQFSVERPDGSNFTLKIRSTKLEDSAMYFCASSESGHQTTEAFFGQGTRLTVV.

This clone was recorded only once. The chain combines TRBV6-5 with TRBJ2-4, with a possible D match to TRBD1 (7 bases). V gave up 6 bases and J gave up 0 bases, with 12 bases separating them. Germline assignment: CDR1 MNHEY and CDR2 SVGAGI. This CDR3 spans 15 amino acids. This chain's CDR3 is CASSPQGGAKNIQYF. The CDR3 DNA is TGTGCCAGCAGCCCCCAGGGGGGAGCCAAAAACATTCAGTACTTC.

The chain links TRBV11-3 to TRBJ2-2, with 13 nucleotides matching TRBD2. The CDR3 contains 16 residues. Per germline, CDR1 SGHNT and CDR2 YENEEA. The V and J ends lost 5 bases and 4 bases, in that order; junction bases with no gene match: 4. The CDR3 bases are TGTGCCAGCAGCCCACGGACTAGCGGGAGCACCGGGGAGCTGTTTTTT. Protein: CASSPRTSGSTGELFF.